This T cell receptor (beta chain) was sequenced for a study of cytomegalovirus exposure and HLA in healthy donors. The V end lost 1 base, the J end lost 0 bases, and 10 bases lay between the germline ends. Per the germline V gene, CDR1 is LGHNA and CDR2 is YNFKEQ. The CDR3 length is 17 residues. The repertoire was sequenced with immunoSEQ multiplex PCR; TCRdb's copy has only in-frame clones and lacks some. The table shows about 160,000 clones, with approximately 96% occurring only once. The donors were in the approximately 120-subject validation cohort; that cohort was separate from the roughly 680-subject first cohort.

The clonotype comes from a woman under 30 in good health and CMV-seronegative. The chain has TRBV4-2 and TRBJ2-6, with a possible D match to TRBD1 (5 bases). Sample: PBMCs. The CDR3 coding sequence is TGTGCCAGCAGCCAAGCACAGGAGAGCTCTGGGGCCAACGTCCTGACTTTC. Translation: CASSQAQESSGANVLTF.